This paragraph covers one T cell receptor beta chain sequence. 5'RACE template switching produced TCR cDNA carrying a universal primer site and UMIs. One entry per CDR3 protein results from TCRdb running MiXCR on the 5' RACE reads. This table has 300,000 or so distinct CDR3 sequences, roughly 8.7% appearing once. V was shortened by 1 base and J by 10 bases, with 10 bases between the two germline ends. Germline CDR1 is ENHRY and CDR2 is SYGVKD. The CDR3 contains 12 residues. This entry comes from a study of T cells after yellow fever vaccination. Study-level background: Preparation used SMART-Seq v4 Ultra Low Input for the low-cell-number fractions.

The sequencing used CD4+ T cells sorted from PBMCs, collected 5 days after the yellow fever booster vaccination. The rearrangement joins TRBV10-3 to TRBJ2-5; unclear D gene. The clonotype originates from a man younger than 30 who received the YFV17D yellow fever vaccine. Here the CDR3 reads CAISEFSDDQYF. CDR3 sequence (DNA): TGTGCCATCAGTGAGTTCTCAGACGACCAGTACTTC.